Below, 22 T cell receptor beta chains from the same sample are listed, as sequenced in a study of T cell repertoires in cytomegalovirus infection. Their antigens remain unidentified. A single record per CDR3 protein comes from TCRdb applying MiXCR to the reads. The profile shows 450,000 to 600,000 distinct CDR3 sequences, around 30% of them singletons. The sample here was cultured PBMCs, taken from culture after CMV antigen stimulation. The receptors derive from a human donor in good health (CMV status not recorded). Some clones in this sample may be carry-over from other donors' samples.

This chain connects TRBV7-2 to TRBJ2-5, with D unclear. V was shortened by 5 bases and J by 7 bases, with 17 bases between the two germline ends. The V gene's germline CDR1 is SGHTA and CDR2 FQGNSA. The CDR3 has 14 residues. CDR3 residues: CASSLEDRAGTQYF. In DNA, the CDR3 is TGTGCCAGCAGCCTTGAGGATAGGGCTGGGACCCAGTACTTC.

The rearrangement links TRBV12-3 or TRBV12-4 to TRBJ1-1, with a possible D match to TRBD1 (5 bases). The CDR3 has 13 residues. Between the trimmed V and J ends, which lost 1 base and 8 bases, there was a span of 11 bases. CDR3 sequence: CASSLGGRAEAFF. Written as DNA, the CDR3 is TGTGCCAGCAGTTTAGGGGGGAGGGCGGAAGCTTTCTTT.

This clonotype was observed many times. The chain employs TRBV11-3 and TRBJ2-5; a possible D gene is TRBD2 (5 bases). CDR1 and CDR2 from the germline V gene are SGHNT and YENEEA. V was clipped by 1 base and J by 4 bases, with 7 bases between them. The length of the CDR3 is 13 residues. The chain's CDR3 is CASSLAGSETQYF. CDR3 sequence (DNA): TGTGCCAGCAGCTTAGCGGGGTCAGAGACCCAGTACTTC.

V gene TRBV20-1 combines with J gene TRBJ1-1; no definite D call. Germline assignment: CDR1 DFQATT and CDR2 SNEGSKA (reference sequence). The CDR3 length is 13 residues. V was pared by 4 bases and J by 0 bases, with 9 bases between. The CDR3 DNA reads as TGCAGTGCTACGAACATTTTGAACACTGAAGCTTTCTTT. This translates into CSATNILNTEAFF.

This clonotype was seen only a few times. The CDR3 DNA follows: TGTGCCAGCACCCCCCGGGACTCCCGCACAGATACGCAGTATTTT. It yields the protein CASTPRDSRTDTQYF. V is TRBV28 and J is TRBJ2-3; the D gene is possibly TRBD2 (6 bases). In germline, CDR1 is MDHEN, CDR2 SYDVKM. Trimming took 7 bases from V and 1 from J, leaving 15 bases between them. This CDR3 is 15 amino acids long.

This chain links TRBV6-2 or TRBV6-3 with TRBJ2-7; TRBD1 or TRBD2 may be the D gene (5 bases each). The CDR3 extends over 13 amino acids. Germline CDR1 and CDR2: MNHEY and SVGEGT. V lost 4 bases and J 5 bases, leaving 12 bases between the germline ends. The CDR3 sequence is CASSSPVGDEQYF. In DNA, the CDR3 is TGTGCCAGCAGTTCTCCGGTGGGGGACGAGCAGTACTTC.

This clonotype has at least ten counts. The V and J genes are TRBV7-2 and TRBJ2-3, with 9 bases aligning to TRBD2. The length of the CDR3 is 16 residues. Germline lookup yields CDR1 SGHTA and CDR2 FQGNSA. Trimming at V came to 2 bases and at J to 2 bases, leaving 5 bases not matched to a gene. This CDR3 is CASSLKRGESTDTQYF. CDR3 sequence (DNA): TGTGCCAGCAGCTTAAAGCGGGGGGAGTCCACAGATACGCAGTATTTT.

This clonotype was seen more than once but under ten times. The DNA of the CDR3 is TGTGCCAGCAGCCCGGGACGGGTCCAAGAGACCCAGTACTTC. This encodes CASSPGRVQETQYF. V gene TRBV7-2 combines with J gene TRBJ2-5; D is tentatively TRBD1 or TRBD2 (5 bases each). From germline, CDR1 is SGHTA and CDR2 FQGNSA. CDR3 length equals 14 residues. V was pared by 5 bases and J by 1 base, with 11 bases between.

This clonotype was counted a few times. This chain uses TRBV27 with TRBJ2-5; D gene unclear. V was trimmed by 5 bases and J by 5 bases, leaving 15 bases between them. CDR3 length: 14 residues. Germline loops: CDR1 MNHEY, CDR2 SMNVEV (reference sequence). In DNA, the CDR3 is TGTGCCAGCAGTCCATGGGTGTCGACGGAGACCCAGTACTTC. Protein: CASSPWVSTETQYF.

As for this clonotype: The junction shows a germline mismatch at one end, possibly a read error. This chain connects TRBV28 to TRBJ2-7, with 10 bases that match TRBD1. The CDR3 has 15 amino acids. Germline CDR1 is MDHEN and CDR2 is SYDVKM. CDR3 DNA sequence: TGTGCCTCTTTCCCCCAGGACAGGGGGTTCCTCGGTTCCAACTTC. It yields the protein CASFPQDRGFLGSNF. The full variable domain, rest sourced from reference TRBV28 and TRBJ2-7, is DVKVTQSSRYLVKRTGEKVFLECVQDMDHENMFWYRQDPGLGLRLIYFSYDVKMKEKGDIPEGYSVSREKKERFSLILESASTNQTSMYLCASFPQDRGFLGSNFGPGTRLTVT.

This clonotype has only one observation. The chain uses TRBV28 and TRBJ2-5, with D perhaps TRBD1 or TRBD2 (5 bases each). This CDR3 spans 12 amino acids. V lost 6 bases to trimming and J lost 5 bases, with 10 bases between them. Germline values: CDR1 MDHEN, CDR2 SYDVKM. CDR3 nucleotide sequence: TGTGCCAGCAGAGGGACGTGGGAGACCCAGTACTTC. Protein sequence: CASRGTWETQYF.

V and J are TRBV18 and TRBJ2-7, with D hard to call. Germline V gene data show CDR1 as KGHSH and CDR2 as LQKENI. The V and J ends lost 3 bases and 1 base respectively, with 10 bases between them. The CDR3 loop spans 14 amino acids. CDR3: CASSPTAQSYEQYV. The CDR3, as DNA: TGTGCCAGCTCACCGACTGCCCAGTCCTACGAGCAGTACGTC.

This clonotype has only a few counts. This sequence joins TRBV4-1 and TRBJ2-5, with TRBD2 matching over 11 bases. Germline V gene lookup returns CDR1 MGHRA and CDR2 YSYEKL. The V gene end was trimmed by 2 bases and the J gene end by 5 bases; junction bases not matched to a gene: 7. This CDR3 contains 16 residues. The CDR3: CASSQSSSGRFETQYF. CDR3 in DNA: TGCGCCAGCAGCCAATCATCTAGCGGGAGGTTTGAGACCCAGTACTTC.

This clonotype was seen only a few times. The chain's CDR3 is CSASLGDYGYTF. CDR3 bases: TGCAGTGCTAGTCTAGGTGACTATGGCTACACCTTC. The chain employs TRBV20-1 and TRBJ1-2; D unresolved. This CDR3 contains 12 residues. The germline V gene encodes CDR1 DFQATT and CDR2 SNEGSKA (reference sequence). The V and J ends lost 3 bases and 3 bases respectively, with 8 bases between them.

This CDR3 reads CASSPYIEWLAINVLTF. In DNA, the CDR3 is TGTGCCAGCAGCCCATATATAGAGTGGCTAGCAATCAACGTCCTGACTTTC. The V and J genes are TRBV14 and TRBJ2-6, with a tentative D call TRBD2 (5 bases). The CDR3 covers 17 residues. Germline values: CDR1 SGHDN, CDR2 FVKESK. Trimming took 4 bases from V and 9 from J, leaving 22 bases between them.

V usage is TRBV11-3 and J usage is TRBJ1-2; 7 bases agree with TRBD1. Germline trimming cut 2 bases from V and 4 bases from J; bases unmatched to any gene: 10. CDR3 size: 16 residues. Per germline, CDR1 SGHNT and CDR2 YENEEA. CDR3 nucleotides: TGTGCCAGCAGCTTAAGTCGCTCGGGGACAGTCTATGGCTACACCTTC. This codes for CASSLSRSGTVYGYTF.

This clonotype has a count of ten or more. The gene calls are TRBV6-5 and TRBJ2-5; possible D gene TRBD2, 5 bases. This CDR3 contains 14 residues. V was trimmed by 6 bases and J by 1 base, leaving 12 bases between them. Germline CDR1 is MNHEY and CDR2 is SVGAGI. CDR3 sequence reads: CASRGIGIQETQYF. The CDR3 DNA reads TGTGCCAGCAGAGGAATCGGGATCCAAGAGACCCAGTACTTC.

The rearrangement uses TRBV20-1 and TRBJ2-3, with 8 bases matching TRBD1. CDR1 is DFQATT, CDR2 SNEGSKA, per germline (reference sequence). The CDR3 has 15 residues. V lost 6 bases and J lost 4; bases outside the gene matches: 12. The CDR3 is CSAEQRIQGADTQYF. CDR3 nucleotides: TGCAGTGCCGAACAACGGATACAGGGGGCAGATACGCAGTATTTT.

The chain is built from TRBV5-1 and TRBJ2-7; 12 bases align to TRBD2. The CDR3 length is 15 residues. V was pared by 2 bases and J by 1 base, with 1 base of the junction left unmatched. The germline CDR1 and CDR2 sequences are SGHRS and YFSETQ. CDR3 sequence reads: CASSFLAGGSYEQYF. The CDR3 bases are TGCGCCAGCAGCTTTCTAGCGGGAGGGTCCTACGAGCAGTACTTC.

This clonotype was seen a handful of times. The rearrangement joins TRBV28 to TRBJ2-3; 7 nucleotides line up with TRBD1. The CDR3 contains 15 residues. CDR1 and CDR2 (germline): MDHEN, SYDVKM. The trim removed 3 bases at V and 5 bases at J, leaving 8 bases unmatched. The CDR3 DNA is TGTGCCAGCAGTTTCCCGGACAGGAATATAGATACGCAGTATTTT. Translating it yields CASSFPDRNIDTQYF.

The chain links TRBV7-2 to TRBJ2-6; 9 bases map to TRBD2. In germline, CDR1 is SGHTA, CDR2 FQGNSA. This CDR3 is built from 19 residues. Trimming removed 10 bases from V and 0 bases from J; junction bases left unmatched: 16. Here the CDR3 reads CATMGTFGGRGSGANVLTF. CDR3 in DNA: TGTGCCACCATGGGGACTTTTGGCGGGAGGGGCTCTGGGGCCAACGTCCTGACTTTC.

In DNA form, the CDR3 reads TGTGCCAGCAGCTTTGGGGGACAGGGCCGCACCGGGGAGCTGTTTTTT. It specifies CASSFGGQGRTGELFF. The chain has TRBV7-4 and TRBJ2-2; 9 bases map to TRBD1. V dropped 3 bases and J dropped 4; count of bases not matched to a gene: 6. The CDR3 contains 16 residues. Germline values: CDR1 SGHVT, CDR2 SQSDAQ.